This T cell receptor (beta chain) comes out of a study of human T cells and chemical hapten exposure. The time point was: pre-sensitization, week 0. The treatment: therapeutic diphenylcyclopropenone sensitization with weekly scalp DPC. Germline CDR1 LGHDT, CDR2 YNNKEL (reference sequence). CDR3 size: 13 residues. Trimming pared 0 bases from V and 9 bases from J, leaving 9 bases between. TCRdb ran MiXCR on the RACE reads and lists one entry per CDR3 protein. The sample yields roughly 250,000 distinct CDR3 sequences, 7% to 10% seen once. This receptor was obtained from a woman aged 40 to 50 with alopecia areata. Some clones in this sample may be carry-over from other donors' samples. Material: whole blood, obtained in connection with sensitization to the hapten diphenylcyclopropenone (DPC). The chain carries TRBV3-1 and TRBJ2-1; D is possibly TRBD1 (5 bases). The CDR3 DNA follows: TGTGCCAGCAGCCAAGAGACAGTGGGTGAGCAGTTCTTC. As protein: CASSQETVGEQFF.